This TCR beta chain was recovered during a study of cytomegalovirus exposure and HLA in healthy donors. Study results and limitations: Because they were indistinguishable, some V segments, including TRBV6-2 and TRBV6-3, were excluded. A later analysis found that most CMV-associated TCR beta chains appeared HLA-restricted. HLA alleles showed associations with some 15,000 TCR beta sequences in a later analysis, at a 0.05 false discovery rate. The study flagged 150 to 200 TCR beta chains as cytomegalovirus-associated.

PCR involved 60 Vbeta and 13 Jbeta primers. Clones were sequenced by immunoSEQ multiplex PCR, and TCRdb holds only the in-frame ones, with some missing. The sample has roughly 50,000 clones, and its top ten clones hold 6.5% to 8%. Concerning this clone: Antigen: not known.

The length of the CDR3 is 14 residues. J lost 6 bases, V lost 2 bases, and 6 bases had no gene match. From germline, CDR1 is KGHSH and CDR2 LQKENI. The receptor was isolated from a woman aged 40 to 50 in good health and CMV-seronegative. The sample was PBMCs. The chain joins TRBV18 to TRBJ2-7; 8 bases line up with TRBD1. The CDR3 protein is CASSPGLQGGEQYF. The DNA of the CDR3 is TGTGCCAGCTCACCAGGTTTACAGGGGGGCGAGCAGTACTTC.